This T cell receptor beta chain was sequenced in a study of OX40 agonist ivuxolimab in advanced cancers. General study points: Within 6 weeks, CD4+ and CD8+ blood T cells expanded clonally at 0.1 to 3.0 mg/kg.

Sequencing used immunoSEQ multiplex PCR; TCRdb keeps in-frame clones, though not all of them. The table shows roughly 68,000 clones, with over 75% occurring only once. Germline V gives CDR1 LNHDA, CDR2 SQIVND (reference sequence). V lost 6 bases to trimming and J lost 0 bases; unmatched junction nucleotides: 6. This CDR3 has 17 residues. To note about this clone: Its target is not known.

The rearrangement links TRBV19 to TRBJ2-7, with 15 bases aligning to TRBD2. This specimen consisted of CD4+ or CD8+ T cells sorted from blood, obtained in a trial of the OX40 agonist ivuxolimab. The source is an adult with an advanced solid tumor such as melanoma, head and neck, liver or kidney cancer. CDR3 loop: CASSSGTSGRSSYEQYF. In DNA form, the CDR3 reads TGTGCCAGTAGCTCCGGGACTAGCGGGAGGAGCTCCTACGAGCAGTACTTC.